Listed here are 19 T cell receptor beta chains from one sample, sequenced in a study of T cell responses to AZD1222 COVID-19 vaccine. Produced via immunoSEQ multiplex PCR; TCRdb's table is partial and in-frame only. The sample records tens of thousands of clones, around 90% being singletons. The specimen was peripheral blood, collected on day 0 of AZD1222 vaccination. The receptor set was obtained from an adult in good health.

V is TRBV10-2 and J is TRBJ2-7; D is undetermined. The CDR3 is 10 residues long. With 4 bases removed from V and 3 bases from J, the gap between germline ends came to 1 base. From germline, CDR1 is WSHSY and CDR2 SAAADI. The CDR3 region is CASSGYEQYF. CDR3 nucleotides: TGCGCCAGCAGTGGCTACGAGCAGTACTTC.

CDR3 DNA sequence: TGCGCCACGCGGCGGGACAGTCGATCACCCCTCCACTTT. Its protein is CATRRDSRSPLHF. The rearrangement uses TRBV10-1 and TRBJ1-6; TRBD1 matches at 7 bases. Germline assignment: CDR1 WNHNN and CDR2 SYGVQD (reference sequence). The V segment lost 10 bases and the J segment 10 bases; nucleotides outside the gene matches: 10. The CDR3 is made up of 13 amino acids.

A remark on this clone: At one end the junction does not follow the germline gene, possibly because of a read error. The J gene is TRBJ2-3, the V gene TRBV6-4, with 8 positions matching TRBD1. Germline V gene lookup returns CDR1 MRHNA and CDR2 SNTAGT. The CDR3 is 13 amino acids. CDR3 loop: CASSTSRDRSCVF. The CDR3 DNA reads TGTGCCAGCAGTACAAGCCGGGACAGGAGCTGCGTATTT.

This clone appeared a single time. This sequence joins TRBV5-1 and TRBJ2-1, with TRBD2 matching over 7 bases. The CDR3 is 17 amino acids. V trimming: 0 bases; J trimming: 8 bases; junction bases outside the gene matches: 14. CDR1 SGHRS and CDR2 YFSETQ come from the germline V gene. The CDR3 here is CASSLAVAGELVYEQFF. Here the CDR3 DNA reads TGCGCCAGCAGCTTGGCCGTGGCGGGAGAATTAGTGTATGAGCAGTTCTTC.

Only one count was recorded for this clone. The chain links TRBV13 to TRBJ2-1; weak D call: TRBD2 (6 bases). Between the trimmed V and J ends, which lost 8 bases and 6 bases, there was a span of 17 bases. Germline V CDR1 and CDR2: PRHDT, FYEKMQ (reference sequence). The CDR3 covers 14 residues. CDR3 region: CASWRAGSRNEQFF. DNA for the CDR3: TGTGCCAGCTGGAGGGCAGGGTCACGCAATGAGCAGTTCTTC.

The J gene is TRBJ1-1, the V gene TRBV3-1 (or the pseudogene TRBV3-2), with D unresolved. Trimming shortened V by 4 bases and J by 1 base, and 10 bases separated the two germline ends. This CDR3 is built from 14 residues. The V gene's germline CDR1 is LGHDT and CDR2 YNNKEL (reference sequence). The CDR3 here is CASSLQGGNTEAFF. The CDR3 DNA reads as TGTGCCAGCAGCCTTCAAGGAGGGAACACTGAAGCTTTCTTT.

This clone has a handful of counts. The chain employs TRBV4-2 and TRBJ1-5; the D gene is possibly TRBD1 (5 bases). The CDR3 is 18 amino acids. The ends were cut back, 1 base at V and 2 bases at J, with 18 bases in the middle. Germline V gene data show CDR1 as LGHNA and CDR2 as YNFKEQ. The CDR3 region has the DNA TGTGCCAGCAGCCAAGTTCAGAACCGGGGGGGAGGCAATCAGCCCCAGCATTTT. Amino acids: CASSQVQNRGGGNQPQHF.

CDR3 residues: CASSRGTTEAFF. DNA of the CDR3: TGTGCCAGCAGCCGAGGGACCACTGAAGCTTTCTTT. The chain couples TRBV5-6 to TRBJ1-1; D is perhaps TRBD1 (5 bases). The CDR3 covers 12 residues. V lost 4 bases to trimming and J lost 4 bases, with 8 bases between them. Germline CDR1 is SGHDT and CDR2 is YYEEEE. Drawing the rest from reference TRBV5-6 and TRBJ1-1, the complete variable domain is DAGVTQSPTHLIKTRGQQVTLRCSPKSGHDTVSWYQQALGQGPQFIFQYYEEEERQRGNFPDRFSGHQFPNYSSELNVNALLLGDSALYLCASSRGTTEAFFGQGTRLTVV.

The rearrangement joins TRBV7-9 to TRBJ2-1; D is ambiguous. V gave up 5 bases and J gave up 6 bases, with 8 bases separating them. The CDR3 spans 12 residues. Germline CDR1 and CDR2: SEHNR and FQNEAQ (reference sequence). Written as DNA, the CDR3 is TGTGCCAGCAGCACCGGCGGCAATGAGCAGTTCTTC. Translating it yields CASSTGGNEQFF.

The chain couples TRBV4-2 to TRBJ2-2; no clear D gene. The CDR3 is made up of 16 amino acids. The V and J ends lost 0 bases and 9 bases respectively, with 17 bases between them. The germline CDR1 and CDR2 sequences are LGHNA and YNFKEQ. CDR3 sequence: CASSQDGGSGNWELFF. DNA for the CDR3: TGTGCCAGCAGCCAAGATGGTGGAAGTGGTAATTGGGAGCTGTTTTTT.

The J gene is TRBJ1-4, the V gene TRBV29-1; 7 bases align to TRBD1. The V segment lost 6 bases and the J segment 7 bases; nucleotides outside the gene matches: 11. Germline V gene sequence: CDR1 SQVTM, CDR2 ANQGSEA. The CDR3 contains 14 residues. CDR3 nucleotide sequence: TGCAGCGTAGCTAGGGGGCGCGGTGGTGAAAAACTGTTTTTT. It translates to CSVARGRGGEKLFF.

The CDR3 protein is CASRSGVEQYF. Here the CDR3 DNA reads TGTGCCAGCAGGTCAGGGGTAGAGCAGTACTTC. The rearrangement uses TRBV2 and TRBJ2-7; tentative D call: TRBD1 (6 bases). The CDR3 has 11 residues. The germline gives CDR1 SNHLY, CDR2 FYNNEI. Trimming shortened V by 6 bases and J by 7 bases, and 10 bases separated the two germline ends.

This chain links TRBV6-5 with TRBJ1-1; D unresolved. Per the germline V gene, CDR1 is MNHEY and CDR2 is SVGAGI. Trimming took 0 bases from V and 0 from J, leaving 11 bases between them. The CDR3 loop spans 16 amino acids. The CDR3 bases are TGTGCCAGCAGTTACTCGGTCGCGGTGATGAACACTGAAGCTTTCTTT. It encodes CASSYSVAVMNTEAFF.

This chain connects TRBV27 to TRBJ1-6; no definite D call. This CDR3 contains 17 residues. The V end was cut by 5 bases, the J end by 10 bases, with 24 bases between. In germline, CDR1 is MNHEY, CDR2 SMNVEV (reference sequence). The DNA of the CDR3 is TGTGCCAGCAGTAAACAAATCACAGAAGGTTTCGTGTCACCCCTCCACTTT. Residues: CASSKQITEGFVSPLHF.

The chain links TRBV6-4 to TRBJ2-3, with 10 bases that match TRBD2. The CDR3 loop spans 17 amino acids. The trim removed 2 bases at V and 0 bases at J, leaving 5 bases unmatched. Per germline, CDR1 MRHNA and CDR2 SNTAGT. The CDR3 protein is CASSDLPTSGSTDTQYF. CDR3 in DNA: TGTGCCAGCAGTGACCTCCCGACTAGCGGGAGCACAGATACGCAGTATTTT.

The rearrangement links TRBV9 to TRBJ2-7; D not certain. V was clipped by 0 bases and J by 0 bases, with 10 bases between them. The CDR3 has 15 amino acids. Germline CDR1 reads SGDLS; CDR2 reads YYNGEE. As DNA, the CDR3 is TGTGCCAGCAGCGTAGCCGACTTGCCCTCCTACGAGCAGTACTTC. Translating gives CASSVADLPSYEQYF. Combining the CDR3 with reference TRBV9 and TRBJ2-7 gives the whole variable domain DSGVTQTPKHLITATGQRVTLRCSPRSGDLSVYWYQQSLDQGLQFLIQYYNGEERAKGNILERFSAQQFPDLHSELNLSSLELGDSALYFCASSVADLPSYEQYFGPGTRLTVT.

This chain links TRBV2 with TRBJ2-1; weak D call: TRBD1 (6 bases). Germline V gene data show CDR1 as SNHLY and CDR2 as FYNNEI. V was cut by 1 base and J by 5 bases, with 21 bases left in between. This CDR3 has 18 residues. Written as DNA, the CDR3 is TGTGCCAGCAGTGAAGATTTGTGGCGACGACAGGACCACAATGAGCAGTTCTTC. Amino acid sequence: CASSEDLWRRQDHNEQFF.

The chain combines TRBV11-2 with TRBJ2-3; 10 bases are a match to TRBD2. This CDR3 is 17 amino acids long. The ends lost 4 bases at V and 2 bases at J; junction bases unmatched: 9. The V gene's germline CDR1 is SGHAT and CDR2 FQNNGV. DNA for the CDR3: TGTGCCAGCAGCTCCACAACTACTAGCGGGGCCACAGATACGCAGTATTTT. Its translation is CASSSTTTSGATDTQYF. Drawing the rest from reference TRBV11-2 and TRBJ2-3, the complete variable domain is EAGVAQSPRYKIIEKRQSVAFWCNPISGHATLYWYQQILGQGPKLLIQFQNNGVVDDSQLPKDRFSAERLKGVDSTLKIQPAKLEDSAVYLCASSSTTTSGATDTQYFGPGTRLTVL.

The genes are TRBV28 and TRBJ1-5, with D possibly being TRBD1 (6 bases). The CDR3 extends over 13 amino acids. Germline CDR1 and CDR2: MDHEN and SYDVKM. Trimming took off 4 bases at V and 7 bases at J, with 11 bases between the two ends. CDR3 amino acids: CASSSGARQPQHF. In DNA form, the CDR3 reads TGTGCCAGCAGTTCGGGGGCCCGGCAGCCCCAGCATTTT.